This T cell receptor (beta chain) came from a study of regulatory T cells in long-lasting Graves disease. To make TCR beta libraries, researchers used iRepertoire HTBI primers and Arm-PCR of CDR3 regions. As handled by the study authors: Samples jointly harbored fewer than 65 TRBV and 14 TRBJ segments. TCRdb analysed the multiplex PCR reads with MiXCR anew, one entry per CDR3 protein. The V and J calls, along with clone size, are taken from TCRdb and not from the paper's own processing. The sample holds fewer than 450,000 distinct CDR3 sequences, 23% seen once. This clonotype was seen more than once but under ten times. The CDR3 has 15 amino acids. The V end was cut by 0 bases, the J end by 0 bases, with 8 bases between. Germline CDR1 SGDLS, CDR2 YYNGEE. The time point here: persistent/refractory GD, antithyroid drugs over 5 years with positive TRAb. Preparation of the TCR library used RNA extracted from PBMCs. Staff drew around 10 milliliters of peripheral blood into EDTA tubes.

The TCR was taken from a female donor with Graves disease. Sequenced here: peripheral blood mononuclear cells (PBMCs), sampled when the disease was refractory, from a patient treated with antithyroid drugs. The rearrangement joins TRBV9 to TRBJ2-3; D is undetermined. The CDR3 bases are TGTGCCAGCAGCGTAGAACCCGCTAGCACAGATACGCAGTATTTT. Residues: CASSVEPASTDTQYF.